This T cell receptor beta chain was sequenced during a study of spatial heterogeneity in lung cancer. Study-level background: Bulk RNA-seq from matched material yielded a T cell module score that correlated strongly with TCR transcript counts in tumor regions. Study findings and constraints: For expanded intratumoral alpha and beta TCRs, counts tracked tumor mutation counts.

TCR cDNA molecules were tagged individually, and each one carried a unique molecular identifier. TCRdb re-analysed the 5' RACE reads in MiXCR, keeping a single row per CDR3 protein. The sample holds 20,000 to 25,000 distinct CDR3 sequences; roughly 6.7% are singletons and the top ten take about 9.4%. Sample time point: sample taken at primary tumor resection. The authors sequenced whole RNA from tumor, nontumor lung or frozen PBMC without sorting. Germline V lookup: CDR1 SEHNR, CDR2 FQNEAQ (reference sequence). The CDR3 extends over 15 amino acids. Trimming took 3 bases from V and 4 from J, leaving 15 bases between them. At least ten counts were recorded for this clonotype. The target antigen is unknown.

The chain carries TRBV7-9 and TRBJ1-2, with D possibly matching TRBD1 (6 bases). This receptor was obtained from a male donor with early-stage non-small cell lung cancer. The sample here was lung tumor tissue, taken at surgery. This CDR3 is CASSFNREVFYGYTF. The CDR3 DNA follows: TGTGCCAGCAGCTTTAACAGGGAAGTCTTCTATGGCTACACCTTC.